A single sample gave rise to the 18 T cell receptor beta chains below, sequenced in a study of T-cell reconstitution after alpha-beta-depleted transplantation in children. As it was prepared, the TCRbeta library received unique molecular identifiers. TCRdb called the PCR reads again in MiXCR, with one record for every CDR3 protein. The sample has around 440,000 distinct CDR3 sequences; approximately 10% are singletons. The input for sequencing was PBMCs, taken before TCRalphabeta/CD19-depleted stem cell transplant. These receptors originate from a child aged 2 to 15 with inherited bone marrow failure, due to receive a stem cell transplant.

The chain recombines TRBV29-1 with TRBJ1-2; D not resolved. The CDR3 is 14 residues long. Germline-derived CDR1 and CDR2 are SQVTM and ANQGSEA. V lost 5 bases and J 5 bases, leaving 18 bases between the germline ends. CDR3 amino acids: CSVPSWETTYGYTF. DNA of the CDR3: TGCAGCGTTCCCTCCTGGGAAACAACTTATGGCTACACCTTC.

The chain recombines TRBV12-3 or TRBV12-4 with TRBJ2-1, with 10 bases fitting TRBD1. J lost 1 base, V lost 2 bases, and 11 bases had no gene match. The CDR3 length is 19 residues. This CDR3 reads CASSLTRDRGWGSYNEQFF. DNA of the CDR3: TGTGCCAGCAGTTTAACCCGGGACAGGGGATGGGGGTCCTACAATGAGCAGTTCTTC.

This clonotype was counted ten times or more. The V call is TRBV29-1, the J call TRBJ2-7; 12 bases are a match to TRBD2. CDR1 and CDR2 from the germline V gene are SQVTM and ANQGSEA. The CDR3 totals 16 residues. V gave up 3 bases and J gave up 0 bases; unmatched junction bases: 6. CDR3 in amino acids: CSVDGTSGPSSYEQYF. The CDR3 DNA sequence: TGCAGCGTTGATGGGACTAGCGGGCCAAGCTCCTACGAGCAGTACTTC.

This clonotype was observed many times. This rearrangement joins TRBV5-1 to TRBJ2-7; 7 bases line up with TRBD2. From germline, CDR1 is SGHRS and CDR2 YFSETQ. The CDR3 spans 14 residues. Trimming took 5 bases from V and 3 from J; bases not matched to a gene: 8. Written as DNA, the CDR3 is TGCGCCAGCAGGAGGGGTCCTAGCGGCTACGAGCAGTACTTC. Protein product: CASRRGPSGYEQYF.

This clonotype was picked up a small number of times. The CDR3 protein is CASSPPAGDRETQYF. The CDR3 DNA reads TGTGCCAGCAGCCCCCCAGCGGGAGACAGGGAGACCCAGTACTTC. This chain joins TRBV5-4 and TRBJ2-5; 8 positions match TRBD2. This CDR3 region has 15 residues. V trimming: 4 bases; J trimming: 5 bases; junction bases outside the gene matches: 10. Germline lookup yields CDR1 SGHNT and CDR2 YYREEE (reference sequence). The full variable domain, with the rest looked up from reference TRBV5-4 and TRBJ2-5, is ETGVTQSPTHLIKTRGQQVTLRCSSQSGHNTVSWYQQALGQGPQFIFQYYREEENGRGNFPPRFSGLQFPNYSSELNVNALELDDSALYLCASSPPAGDRETQYFGPGTRLLVL.

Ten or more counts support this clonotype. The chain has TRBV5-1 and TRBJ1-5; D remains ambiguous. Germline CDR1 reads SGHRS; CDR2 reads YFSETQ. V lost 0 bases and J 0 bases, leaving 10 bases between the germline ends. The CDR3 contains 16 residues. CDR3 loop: CASSLGPVDSNQPQHF. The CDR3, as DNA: TGCGCCAGCAGCTTGGGGCCAGTGGATAGCAATCAGCCCCAGCATTTT.

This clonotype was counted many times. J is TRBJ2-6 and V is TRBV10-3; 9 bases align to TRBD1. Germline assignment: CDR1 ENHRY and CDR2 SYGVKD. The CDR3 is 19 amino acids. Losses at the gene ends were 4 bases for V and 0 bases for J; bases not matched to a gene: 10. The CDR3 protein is CAISAFRDRDLSGANVLTF. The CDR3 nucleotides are TGTGCCATCAGTGCCTTCCGGGACAGGGATCTCTCTGGGGCCAACGTCCTGACTTTC.

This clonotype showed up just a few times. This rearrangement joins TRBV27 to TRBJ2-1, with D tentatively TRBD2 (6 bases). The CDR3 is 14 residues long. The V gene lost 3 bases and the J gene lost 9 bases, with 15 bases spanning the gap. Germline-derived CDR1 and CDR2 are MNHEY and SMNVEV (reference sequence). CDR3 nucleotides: TGTGCCAGCAGTTTTAGGGACGGGCGGGGTGAGCAGTTCTTC. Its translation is CASSFRDGRGEQFF.

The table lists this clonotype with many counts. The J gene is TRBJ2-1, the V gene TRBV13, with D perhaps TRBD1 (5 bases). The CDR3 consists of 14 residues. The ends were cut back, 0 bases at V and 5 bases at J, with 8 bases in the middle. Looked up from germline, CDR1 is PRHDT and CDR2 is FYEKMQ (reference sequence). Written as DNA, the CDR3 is TGTGCCAGCAGCTTAGGGACAGAAAACAATGAGCAGTTCTTC. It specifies CASSLGTENNEQFF.

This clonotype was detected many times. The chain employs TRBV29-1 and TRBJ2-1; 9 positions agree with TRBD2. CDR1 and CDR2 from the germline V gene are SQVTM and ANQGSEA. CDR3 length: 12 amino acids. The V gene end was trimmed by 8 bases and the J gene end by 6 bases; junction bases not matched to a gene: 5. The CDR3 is CSLLSGSNEQFF. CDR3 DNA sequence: TGCAGCTTACTTAGCGGGAGCAATGAGCAGTTCTTC.

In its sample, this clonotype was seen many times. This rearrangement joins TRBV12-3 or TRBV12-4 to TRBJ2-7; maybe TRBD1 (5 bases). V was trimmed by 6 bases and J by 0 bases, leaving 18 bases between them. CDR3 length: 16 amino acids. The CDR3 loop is CASSQGLRGSSYEQYF. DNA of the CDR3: TGTGCCAGCAGCCAGGGCCTCAGAGGAAGCTCCTACGAGCAGTACTTC.

Here the CDR3 DNA reads TGTGCCAGCGGCAACAGGGTAGGTGAGCAGTTCTTC. Its translation is CASGNRVGEQFF. The chain recombines TRBV5-4 with TRBJ2-1, with a possible D match to TRBD1 (6 bases). Per the germline V gene, CDR1 is SGHNT and CDR2 is YYREEE (reference sequence). V was shortened by 7 bases and J by 9 bases, with 14 bases between the two germline ends. The CDR3 length is 12 residues.

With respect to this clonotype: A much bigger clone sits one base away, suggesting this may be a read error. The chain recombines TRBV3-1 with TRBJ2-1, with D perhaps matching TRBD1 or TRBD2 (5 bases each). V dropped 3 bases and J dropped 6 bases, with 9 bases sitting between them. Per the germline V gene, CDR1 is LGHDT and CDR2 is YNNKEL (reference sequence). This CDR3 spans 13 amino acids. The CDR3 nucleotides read TGTGCCAGCAGCCACCGGGACCCCAATGAGCAGTTCTTC. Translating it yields CASSHRDPNEQFF.

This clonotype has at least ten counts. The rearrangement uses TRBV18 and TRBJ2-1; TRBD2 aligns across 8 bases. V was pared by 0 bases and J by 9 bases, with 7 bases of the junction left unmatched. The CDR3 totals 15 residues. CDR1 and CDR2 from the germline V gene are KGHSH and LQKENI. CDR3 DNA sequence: TGTGCCAGCTCACCACCGAGCGGGAGCCGGAGTGAGCAGTTCTTC. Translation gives CASSPPSGSRSEQFF. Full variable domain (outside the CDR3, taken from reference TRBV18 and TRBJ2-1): NAGVMQNPRHLVRRRGQEARLRCSPMKGHSHVYWYRQLPEEGLKFMVYLQKENIIDESGMPKERFSAEFPKEGPSILRIQQVVRGDSAAYFCASSPPSGSRSEQFFGPGTRLTVL.

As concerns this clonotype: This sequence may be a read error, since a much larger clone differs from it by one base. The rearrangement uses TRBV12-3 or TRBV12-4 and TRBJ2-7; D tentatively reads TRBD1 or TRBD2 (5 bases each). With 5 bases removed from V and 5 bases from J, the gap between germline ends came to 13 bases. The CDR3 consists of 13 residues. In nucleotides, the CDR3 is TGTGCCAGCAGTCAGACAGCGGTTGACGAGCAGTACTTC. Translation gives CASSQTAVDEQYF.

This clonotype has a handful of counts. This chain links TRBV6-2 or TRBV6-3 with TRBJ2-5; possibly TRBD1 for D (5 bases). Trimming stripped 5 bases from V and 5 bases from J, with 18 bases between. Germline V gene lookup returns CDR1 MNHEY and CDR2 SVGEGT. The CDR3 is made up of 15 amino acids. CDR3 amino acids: CASSRSGASGETQYF. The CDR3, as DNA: TGTGCCAGCAGTCGCAGTGGGGCCAGTGGGGAGACCCAGTACTTC.

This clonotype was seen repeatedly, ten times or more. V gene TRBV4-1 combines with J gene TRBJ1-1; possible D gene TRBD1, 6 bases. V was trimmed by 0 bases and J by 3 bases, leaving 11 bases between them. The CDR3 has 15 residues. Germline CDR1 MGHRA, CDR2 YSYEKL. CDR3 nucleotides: TGCGCCAGCAGCCAAGAGGCCAGGGGATACACTGAAGCTTTCTTT. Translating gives CASSQEARGYTEAFF.

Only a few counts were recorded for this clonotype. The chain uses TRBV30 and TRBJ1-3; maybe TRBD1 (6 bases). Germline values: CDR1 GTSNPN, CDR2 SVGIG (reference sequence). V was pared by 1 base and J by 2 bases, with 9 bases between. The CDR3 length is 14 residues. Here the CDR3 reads CAWSDREPGNTIYF. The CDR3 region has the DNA TGTGCCTGGAGTGACAGGGAACCTGGAAACACCATATATTTT.